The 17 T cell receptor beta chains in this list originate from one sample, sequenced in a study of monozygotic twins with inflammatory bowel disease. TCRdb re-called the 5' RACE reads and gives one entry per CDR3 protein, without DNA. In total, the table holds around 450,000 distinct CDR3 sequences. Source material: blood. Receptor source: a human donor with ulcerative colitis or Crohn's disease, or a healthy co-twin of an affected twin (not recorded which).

CDR3 sequence reads: CASRLRGGTLDTQYF. The V and J genes are TRBV6-1 and TRBJ2-3; TCRdb's assignment of TRBD1 cannot be checked, as there is no DNA. CDR1 MNHNS and CDR2 SASEGT come from the germline V gene. This CDR3 has 15 amino acids.

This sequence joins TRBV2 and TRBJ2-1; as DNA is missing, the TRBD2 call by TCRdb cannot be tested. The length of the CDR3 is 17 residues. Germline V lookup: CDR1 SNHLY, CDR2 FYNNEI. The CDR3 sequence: CASTGLAGVLTYNEQFF.

CDR3 sequence reads: CASGWRLAGKDEQFF. This chain joins TRBV11-1 and TRBJ2-1; with no DNA, the TCRdb D assignment of TRBD2 cannot be verified. This CDR3 comprises 15 residues. CDR1 SGHAT and CDR2 FQDESV come from the germline V gene (reference sequence).

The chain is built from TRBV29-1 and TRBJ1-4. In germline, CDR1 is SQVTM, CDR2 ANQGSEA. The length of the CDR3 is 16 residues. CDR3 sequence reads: CSAQPSGGATNEKLFF.

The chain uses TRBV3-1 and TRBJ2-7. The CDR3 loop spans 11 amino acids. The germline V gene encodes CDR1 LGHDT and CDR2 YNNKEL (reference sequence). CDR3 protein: CASSQRLEQYF.

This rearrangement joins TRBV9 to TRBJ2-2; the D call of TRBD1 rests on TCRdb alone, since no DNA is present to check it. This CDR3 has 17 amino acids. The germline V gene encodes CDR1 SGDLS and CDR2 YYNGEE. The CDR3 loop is CASSVDDREVNTGELFF.

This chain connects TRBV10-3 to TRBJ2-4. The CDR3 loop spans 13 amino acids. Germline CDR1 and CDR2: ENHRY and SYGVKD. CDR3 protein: CAISEVAKNIQYF.

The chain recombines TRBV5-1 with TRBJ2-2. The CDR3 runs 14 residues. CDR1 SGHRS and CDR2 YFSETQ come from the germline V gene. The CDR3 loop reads CASSLVLNTGELFF.

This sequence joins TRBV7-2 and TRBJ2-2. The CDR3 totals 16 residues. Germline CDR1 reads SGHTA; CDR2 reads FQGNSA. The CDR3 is CASSLARPKNTGELFF.

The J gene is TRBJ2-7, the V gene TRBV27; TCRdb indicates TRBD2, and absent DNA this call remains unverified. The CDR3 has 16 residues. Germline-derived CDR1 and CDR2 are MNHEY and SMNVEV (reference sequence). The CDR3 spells CASSLISTSPAYEQYF.

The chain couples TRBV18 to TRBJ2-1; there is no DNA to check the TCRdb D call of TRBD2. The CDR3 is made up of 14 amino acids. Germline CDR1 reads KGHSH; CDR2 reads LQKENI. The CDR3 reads CASSPVVGSNEQFF.

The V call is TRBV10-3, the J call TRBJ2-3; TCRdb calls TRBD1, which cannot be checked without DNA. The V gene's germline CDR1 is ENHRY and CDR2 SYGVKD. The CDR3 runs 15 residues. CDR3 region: CAISDQPGGTDTQYF.

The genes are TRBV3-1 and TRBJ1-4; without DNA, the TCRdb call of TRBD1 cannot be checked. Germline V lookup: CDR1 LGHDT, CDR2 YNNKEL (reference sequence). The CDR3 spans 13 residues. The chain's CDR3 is CASRLEGAEKLFF.

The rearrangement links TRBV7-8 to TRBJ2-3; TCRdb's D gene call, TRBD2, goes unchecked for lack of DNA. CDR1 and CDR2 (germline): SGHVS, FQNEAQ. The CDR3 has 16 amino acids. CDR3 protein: CASSLVVTSLLDTQYF.

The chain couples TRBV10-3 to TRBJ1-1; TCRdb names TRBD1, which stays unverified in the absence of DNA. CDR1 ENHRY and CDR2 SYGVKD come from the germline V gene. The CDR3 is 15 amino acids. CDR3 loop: CAISKTQGVSTEAFF.

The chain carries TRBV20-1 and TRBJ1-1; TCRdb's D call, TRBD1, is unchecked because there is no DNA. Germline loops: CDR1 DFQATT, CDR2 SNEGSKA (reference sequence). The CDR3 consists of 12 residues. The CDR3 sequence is CSASDPGTEAFF.

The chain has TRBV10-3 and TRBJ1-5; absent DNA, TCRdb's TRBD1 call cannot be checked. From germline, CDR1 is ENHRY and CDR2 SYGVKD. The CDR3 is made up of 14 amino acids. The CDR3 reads CAISDGGSNQHQHF.